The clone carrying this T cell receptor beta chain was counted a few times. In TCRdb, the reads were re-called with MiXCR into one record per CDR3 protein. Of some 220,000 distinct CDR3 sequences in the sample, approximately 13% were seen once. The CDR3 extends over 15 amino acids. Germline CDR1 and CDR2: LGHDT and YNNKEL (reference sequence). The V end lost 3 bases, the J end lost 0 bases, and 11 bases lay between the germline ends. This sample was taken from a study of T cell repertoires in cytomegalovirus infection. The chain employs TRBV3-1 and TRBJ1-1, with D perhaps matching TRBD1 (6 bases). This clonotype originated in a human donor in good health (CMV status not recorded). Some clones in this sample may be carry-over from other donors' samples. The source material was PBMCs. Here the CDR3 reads CASSHAGEVNTEAFF. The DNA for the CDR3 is TGTGCCAGCAGCCACGCAGGGGAGGTGAACACTGAAGCTTTCTTT.